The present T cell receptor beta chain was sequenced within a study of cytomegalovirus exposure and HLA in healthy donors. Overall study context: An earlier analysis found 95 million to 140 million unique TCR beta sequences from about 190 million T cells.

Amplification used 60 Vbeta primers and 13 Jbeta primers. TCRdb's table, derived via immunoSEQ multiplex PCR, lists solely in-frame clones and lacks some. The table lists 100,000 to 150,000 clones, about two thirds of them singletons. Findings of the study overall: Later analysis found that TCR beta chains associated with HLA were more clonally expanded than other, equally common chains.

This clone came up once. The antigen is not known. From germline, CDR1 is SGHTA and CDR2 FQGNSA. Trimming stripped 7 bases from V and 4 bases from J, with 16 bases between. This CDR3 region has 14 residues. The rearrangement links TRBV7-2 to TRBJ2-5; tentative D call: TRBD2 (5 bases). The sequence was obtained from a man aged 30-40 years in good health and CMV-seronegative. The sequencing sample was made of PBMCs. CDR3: CASNLDWDGETQYF. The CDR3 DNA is TGTGCCAGCAACCTGGACTGGGATGGAGAGACCCAGTACTTC.